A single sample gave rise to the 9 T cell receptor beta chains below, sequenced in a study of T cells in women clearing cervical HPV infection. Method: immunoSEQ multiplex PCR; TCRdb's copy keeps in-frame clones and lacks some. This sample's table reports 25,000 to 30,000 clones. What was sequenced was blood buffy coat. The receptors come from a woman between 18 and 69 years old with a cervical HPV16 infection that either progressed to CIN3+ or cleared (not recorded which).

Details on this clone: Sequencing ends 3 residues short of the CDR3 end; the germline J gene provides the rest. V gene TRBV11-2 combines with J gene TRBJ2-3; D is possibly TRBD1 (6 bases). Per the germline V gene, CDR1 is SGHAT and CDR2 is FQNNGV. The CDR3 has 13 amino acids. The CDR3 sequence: CASSRDTQETQYF. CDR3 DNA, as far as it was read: TGTGCCAGCAGCCGGGACACCCAAGAGACG.

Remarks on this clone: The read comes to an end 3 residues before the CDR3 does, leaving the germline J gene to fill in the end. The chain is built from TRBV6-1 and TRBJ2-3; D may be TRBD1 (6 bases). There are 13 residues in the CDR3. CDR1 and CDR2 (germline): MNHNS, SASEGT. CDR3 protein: CASSGTYRETQYF. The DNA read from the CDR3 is TGTGCCAGCAGTGGGACATACAGGGAGACG.

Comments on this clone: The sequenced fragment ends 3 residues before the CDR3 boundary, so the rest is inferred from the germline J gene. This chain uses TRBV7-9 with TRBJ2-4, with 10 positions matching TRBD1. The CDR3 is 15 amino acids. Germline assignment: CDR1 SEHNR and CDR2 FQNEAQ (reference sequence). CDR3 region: CASSPSGQGYYGQYF. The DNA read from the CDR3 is TGTGCCAGCAGCCCATCGGGACAGGGGTACTATGGT.

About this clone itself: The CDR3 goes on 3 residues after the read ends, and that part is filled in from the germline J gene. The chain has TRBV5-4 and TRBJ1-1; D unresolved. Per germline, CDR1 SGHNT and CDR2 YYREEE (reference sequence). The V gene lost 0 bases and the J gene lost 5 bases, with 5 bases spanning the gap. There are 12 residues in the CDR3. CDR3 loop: CASSLEVTEAFF. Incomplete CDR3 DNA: TGTGCCAGCAGCTTGGAGGTTACTGAA. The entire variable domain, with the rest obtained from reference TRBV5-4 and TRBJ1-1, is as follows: ETGVTQSPTHLIKTRGQQVTLRCSSQSGHNTVSWYQQALGQGPQFIFQYYREEENGRGNFPPRFSGLQFPNYSSELNVNALELDDSALYLCASSLEVTEAFFGQGTRLTVV.

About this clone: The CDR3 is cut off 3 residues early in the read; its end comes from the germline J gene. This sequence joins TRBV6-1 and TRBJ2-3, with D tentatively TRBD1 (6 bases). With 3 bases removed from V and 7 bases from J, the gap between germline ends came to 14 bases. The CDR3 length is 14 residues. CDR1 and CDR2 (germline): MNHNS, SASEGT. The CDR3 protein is CASSEQGRVNTQYF. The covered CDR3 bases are TGTGCCAGCAGTGAGCAGGGGCGGGTGAATACG.

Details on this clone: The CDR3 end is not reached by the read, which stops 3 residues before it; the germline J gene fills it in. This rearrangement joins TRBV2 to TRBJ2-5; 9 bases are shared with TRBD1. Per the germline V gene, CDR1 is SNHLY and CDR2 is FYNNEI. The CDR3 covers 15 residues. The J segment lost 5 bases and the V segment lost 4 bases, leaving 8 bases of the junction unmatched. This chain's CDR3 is CASSGGQGLWETQYF. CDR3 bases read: TGTGCCAGCAGTGGAGGACAGGGGCTCTGGGAGACC.

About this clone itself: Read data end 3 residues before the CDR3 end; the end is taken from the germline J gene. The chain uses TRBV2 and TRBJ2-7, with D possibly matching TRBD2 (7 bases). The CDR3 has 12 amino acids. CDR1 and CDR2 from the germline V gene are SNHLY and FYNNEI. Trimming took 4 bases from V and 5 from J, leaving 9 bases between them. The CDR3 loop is CASSGGGDEQYF. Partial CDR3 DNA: TGTGCCAGCAGTGGGGGGGGCGACGAG.

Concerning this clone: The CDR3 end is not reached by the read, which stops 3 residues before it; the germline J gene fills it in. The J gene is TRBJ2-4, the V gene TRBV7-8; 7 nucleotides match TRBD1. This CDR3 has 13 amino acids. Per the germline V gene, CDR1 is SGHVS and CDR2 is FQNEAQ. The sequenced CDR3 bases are TGTGCCAGCAGCGACCGGGACAGCTATGGT. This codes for CASSDRDSYG. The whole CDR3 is CASSDRDSYGQYF.

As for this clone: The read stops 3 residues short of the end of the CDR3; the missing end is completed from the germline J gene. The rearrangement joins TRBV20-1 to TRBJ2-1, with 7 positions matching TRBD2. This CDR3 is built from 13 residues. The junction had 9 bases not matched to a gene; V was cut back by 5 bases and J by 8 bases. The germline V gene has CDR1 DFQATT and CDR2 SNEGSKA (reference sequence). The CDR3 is CSASKTSRDEQFF. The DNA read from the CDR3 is TGCAGTGCTTCCAAGACTAGCAGGGATGAG.